These T cell receptor beta chains were read from a single sample in a study of shared clonotypes between healthy human individuals. Here immunoSEQ multiplex PCR was the method, and the copy in TCRdb shows in-frame clones only, minus some. This sample carries around 1.9 million clones, just under 95% of them seen once, and the ten largest clones take under 2%. Sample: naive CD8+ T cells from PBMCs. The receptors originated from a man aged 18 to 29 in good health. Some clones in this sample may be carry-over from other donors' samples. CDR3s include the opening cysteine and the closing phenylalanine or tryptophan.

J | V | CDR3
TRBJ2-2 | TRBV10-1 | CASSMSGELFF
TRBJ2-5 | TRBV9 | CASSPSLGPKETQYF
TRBJ1-4 | TRBV4-1 | CASSRPGDRAEKLFF
TRBJ1-1 | TRBV4-1 | CASSPSRDTEAFF
TRBJ2-5 | TRBV29-1 | CSVLGGQAGGTQYF
TRBJ2-1 | TRBV7-9 | CASSLDWELNEQFF
TRBJ2-1 | TRBV7-9 | CASSLRTQTYNEQFF
TRBJ2-1 | TRBV9 | CASSVGQPLGDEQFF
TRBJ2-1 | TRBV5-1 | CASSLDKGLVTQHNEQFF
TRBJ2-1 | TRBV30 | CAWSVLLMAGPYNEQFF
TRBJ2-7 | TRBV20-1 | CSARLTEQYF
TRBJ1-2 | TRBV27 | CASSPLVTTYGYTF
TRBJ2-7 | TRBV4-3 | CASSQETEETYEQYF
TRBJ1-5 | TRBV7-8 | CASSDQGSQPQHF
TRBJ2-1 | TRBV4-2 | CASSHPGLAGGRNEQFF
TRBJ2-7 | TRBV25-1 | CASSGTYEQYF
TRBJ2-7 | TRBV7-2 | CASSILAGGPGTEQYF
TRBJ2-5 | TRBV14 | CASSQPGLRETQYF
TRBJ2-1 | TRBV10-3 | CAIRENSGIGNEQFF
TRBJ2-7 | TRBV2 | CASRMRGRGNYEQYF
TRBJ1-1 | TRBV7-9 | CASRGGLRNTEAFF
TRBJ1-1 | TRBV10-2 | CASSDGDLWDTEAFF
TRBJ1-2 | TRBV7-9 | CASSLGRYGYTF
TRBJ1-2 | TRBV7-3 | CASSAEAASLYGYTF
TRBJ1-2 | TRBV29-1 | CSVEADPLLARYGYTF
TRBJ2-7 | TRBV27 | CATHRTGSDEQYF
TRBJ2-1 | TRBV7-8 | CASSSTYYNEQFF
TRBJ1-1 | TRBV9 | CASSVGGATEAFF
TRBJ1-1 | TRBV9 | CASSAGTPYWNTEAFF
TRBJ2-1 | TRBV7-8 | CASSFGLAGNFQAYNEQFF
TRBJ2-1 | TRBV28 | CASSFSPSSNEQFF
TRBJ2-3 | TRBV7-9 | CASSPPGVGWPDTQYF
TRBJ2-7 | TRBV19 | CASSNNRQGANREQYF
TRBJ2-7 | TRBV28 | CASGLMGYEQYF
TRBJ1-2 | TRBV19 | CASSIGRKDGYTF
TRBJ2-1 | TRBV5-6 | CASSPGLAGFDEQFF
TRBJ2-5 | TRBV11-1 | CASSFRQEQETQYF
TRBJ2-3 | TRBV7-3 | CASSSYGLAGGPTDTQYF
TRBJ2-1 | TRBV4-1 | CASSQDRGYYNEQFF
TRBJ1-2 | TRBV29-1 | CSVERGPLYGYTF
TRBJ1-1 | TRBV25-1 | CASSESRFRGGTEAFF
TRBJ2-1 | TRBV7-8 | CASSPTLSYNEQFF
TRBJ2-7 | TRBV29-1 | CSVLDGGREQYF
TRBJ2-2 | TRBV14 | CASSQINHGELFF
TRBJ2-1 | TRBV10-3 | CAISGETLDSGRGGNEQFF
TRBJ2-7 | TRBV7-6 | CASSLLAGVSAYEQYF
TRBJ2-7 | TRBV11-2 | CASSLVASGSLHEQYF
TRBJ2-7 | TRBV19 | CASSIGASGLYEQYF
TRBJ2-1 | TRBV4-1 | CASSHLSLGYNEQFF
TRBJ2-7 | TRBV29-1 | CSAAGEEYEQYF